This record covers a single T cell receptor beta chain. As yet, its antigen is unknown. Regarding donors, all were healthy bone marrow donors. This specimen comes from a study of cytomegalovirus exposure and HLA in healthy donors. General study points: Segments of the TCR beta V type were, in most cases, productive about 87% or about 30% of the time in an earlier analysis. In a later analysis, DRB1 alleles had the most associated TCRs; HLA-C alleles the fewest.

Germline V lookup: CDR1 SGHTA, CDR2 FQGTGA. Trimming took 1 base from V and 9 from J; bases not matched to a gene: 13. This CDR3 is built from 16 residues. PCR primers comprised 60 Vbeta and 13 Jbeta primers. Data came from immunoSEQ multiplex PCR; TCRdb stores just in-frame clones and leaves some out. The repertoire holds about 140,000 clones, with over 60% as singletons. The clonotype originates from a male donor in good health and CMV-seronegative. This chain links TRBV7-3 with TRBJ2-3; 7 bases agree with TRBD2. The material sequenced was PBMCs. CDR3 in DNA: TGTGCCAGCAGCTTAATAGGCTGGGGGGGAGAAGGCACGCAGTATTTT. It codes for CASSLIGWGGEGTQYF.